This TCR beta chain was recovered during a study of response to subunit inactivated influenza vaccine. In this sample, this clonotype turned up many times. TCRdb re-analysed the RT-PCR reads in MiXCR, keeping a single row per CDR3 protein. Of around 470,000 distinct CDR3 sequences listed, 7.2% are singletons. The V end lost 6 bases, the J end lost 4 bases, and 14 bases lay between the germline ends. Germline values: CDR1 SGHTA, CDR2 FQGNSA. This CDR3 spans 14 amino acids. This clonotype was sampled from a man in his fifties or sixties who received an inactivated influenza vaccine. Specimen: PBMCs from blood, collected around 25 months after vaccination. V and J are TRBV7-2 and TRBJ2-3; D possibly uses TRBD1 or TRBD2 (6 bases each). The CDR3 bases are TGTGCCAGCAGAGAGGGGGGTCAGGCAGATACGCAGTATTTT. Its protein product is CASREGGQADTQYF.